This T cell receptor beta chain derives from a study of identical twins. Broader study findings: Models predicted less out-of-frame TCR alpha sharing in monozygotic twins than was found. The study drew conclusions from cross-sectional statistical analysis, not from following the same donors. Excess sharing between twins was weaker in beta out-of-frame sequences.

Unique molecular identifiers were in the cDNA, with template-switch universal primer binding. TCRdb passed the 5' RACE reads through MiXCR, listing each CDR3 protein once. The sample records about 890,000 distinct CDR3 sequences, about 12% being singletons. This clonotype was recorded many times. Its antigen remains unknown. Germline lookup yields CDR1 KGHDR and CDR2 SFDVKD. This CDR3 spans 12 amino acids. With 4 bases removed from V and 10 bases from J, the gap between germline ends came to 10 bases. The same data also contributed to another study, on yellow fever vaccine responses in identical twins.

The sequenced sample was PBMCs. The sequence came from a woman aged 18-30 years in good health. This rearrangement joins TRBV24-1 to TRBJ2-1; D perhaps matches TRBD1 (6 bases). This CDR3 is CATSEQGWEQFF. DNA of the CDR3: TGTGCCACCAGTGAGCAGGGGTGGGAGCAGTTCTTC.